What follows is one T cell receptor (beta chain) and its context. Antigen unknown. The template was genomic DNA from peripheral blood, not RNA. The data stem from a study of T cell repertoires in aging, cancer and after chemotherapy. Study as a whole: The full dataset contained roughly 8.8 million TCR reads.

Findings of the study overall: Compared with age-matched healthy donors, untreated hematological or solid cancer patients showed higher blood TCR clonality. Rebound thymic output was suggested by rising median generation probability during chemotherapy in each cancer cohort.

Trimming shortened V by 5 bases and J by 4 bases, and 11 bases separated the two germline ends. CDR1 and CDR2 from the germline V gene are MNHEY and SVGAGI. CDR3 size: 13 residues. TRB rearrangements spanning V, D and J were amplified using mixed TRB-A/B primers. TCRdb analysed the multiplex PCR reads with MiXCR anew, one entry per CDR3 protein. Of 2,500 or so distinct CDR3 sequences listed, roughly three fifths are singletons. Sequencing was carried out using blood. The TCR was taken from a human donor with a blood cancer. The chain links TRBV6-5 to TRBJ1-2; D unclear. Here the CDR3 DNA reads TGTGCCAGCAGTGAAGTAACCGGCTATGGCTACACCTTC. This encodes CASSEVTGYGYTF.